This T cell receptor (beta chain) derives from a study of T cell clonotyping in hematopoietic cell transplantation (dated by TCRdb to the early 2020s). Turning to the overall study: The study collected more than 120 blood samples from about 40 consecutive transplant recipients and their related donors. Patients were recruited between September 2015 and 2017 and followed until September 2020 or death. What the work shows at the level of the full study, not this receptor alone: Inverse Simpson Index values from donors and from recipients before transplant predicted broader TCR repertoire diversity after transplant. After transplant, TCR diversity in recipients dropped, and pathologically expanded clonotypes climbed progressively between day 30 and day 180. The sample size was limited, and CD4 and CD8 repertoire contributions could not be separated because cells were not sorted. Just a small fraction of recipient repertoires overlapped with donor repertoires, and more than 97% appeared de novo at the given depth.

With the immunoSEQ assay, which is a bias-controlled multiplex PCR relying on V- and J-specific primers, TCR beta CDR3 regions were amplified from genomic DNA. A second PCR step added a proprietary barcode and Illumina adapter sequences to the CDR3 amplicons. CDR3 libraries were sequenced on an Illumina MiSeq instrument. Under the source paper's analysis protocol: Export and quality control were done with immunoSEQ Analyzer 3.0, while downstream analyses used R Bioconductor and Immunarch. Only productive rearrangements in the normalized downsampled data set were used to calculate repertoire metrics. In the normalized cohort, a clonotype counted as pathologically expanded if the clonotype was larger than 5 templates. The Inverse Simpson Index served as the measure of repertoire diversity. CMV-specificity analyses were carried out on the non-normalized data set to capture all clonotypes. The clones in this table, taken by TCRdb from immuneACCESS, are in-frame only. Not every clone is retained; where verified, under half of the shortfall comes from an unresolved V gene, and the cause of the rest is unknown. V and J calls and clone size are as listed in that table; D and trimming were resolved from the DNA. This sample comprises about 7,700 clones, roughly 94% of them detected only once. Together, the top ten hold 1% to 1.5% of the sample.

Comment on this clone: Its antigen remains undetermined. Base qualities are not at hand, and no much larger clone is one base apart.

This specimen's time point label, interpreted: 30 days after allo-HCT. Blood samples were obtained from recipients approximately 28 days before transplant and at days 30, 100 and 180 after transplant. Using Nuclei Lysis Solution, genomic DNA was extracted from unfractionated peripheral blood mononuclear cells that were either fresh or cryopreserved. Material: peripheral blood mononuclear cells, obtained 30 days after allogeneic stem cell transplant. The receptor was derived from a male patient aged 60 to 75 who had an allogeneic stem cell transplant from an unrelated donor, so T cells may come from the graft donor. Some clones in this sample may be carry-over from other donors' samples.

CDR3 loop: CSVVRGEAYEQYF. The DNA sequence reads TGCAGCGTTGTTCGGGGGGAGGCCTACGAGCAGTACTTC. This sequence uses TRBV29-1 and TRBJ2-7; a stretch of 7 junction bases matches TRBD2. Germline trimming: 4 bases from V, 2 bases from J; junction bases outside gene matches: 5. From the germline V gene, CDR1 is SQVTM and CDR2 is ANQGSEA. The CDR3 spans 13 residues, from the cysteine through the phenylalanine. The only DNA kept is the CDR3, 39 bases in frame from the first base.